This record looks at one TCR beta chain sequence and its context. There are many counts of this clonotype. There is no known antigen for this receptor. Within one base of it there is no much larger clone, and no base qualities were kept. The data stem from a study of early T cells in non-severe SARS-CoV-2 infection (dated by TCRdb to the early 2020s). Notes on the research overall: Because TCR sequencing was done on bulk RNA from unsorted whole blood, the alpha and beta chains could not be paired. What the work shows at the level of the full study, not this receptor alone: VDJdb matching was skewed toward anti-spike CD8 responses, so virus-specific expansions were likely underestimated and private and CD4 specificities were missed.

This was a case-control study nested in a cohort of healthcare workers in London, UK, who had nasopharyngeal swab PCR tests and blood samples taken every week. Healthcare workers were enrolled in the week of the UK lockdown, from 23 to 31 March 2020, and were followed every week for up to roughly 16 weeks. CDR1 and CDR2, per the germline V gene, are MDHEN and SYDVKM. V was cut back by 3 bases and J by 3 bases, leaving a gap of 3 bases between them. The CDR3 spans 12 residues, from the cysteine through the phenylalanine. Only CDR3 DNA is held: 36 bases, read in frame from base 1. The library came from 5' RACE. Sequencing instrument: NextSeq 500. Unique molecular identifiers were attached to individual cDNA molecules in the TCR library protocol so that sequencing error and PCR bias could be corrected. Both TCR alpha and beta chains were sequenced, and tight co-correlation was observed between alpha and beta sequence abundances in each sample. Regarding the original processing steps: Decombinator V4 was used to annotate TCR sequences for V gene, J gene and CDR3. TCRs were defined as expanded if a significant change between any two time points was detected under a Poisson model with p below 0.0001. TCR abundances were normalised to the total number of TCRs sequenced per sample and expressed as counts per million. MAIT TCRs were defined by TRAV1-2 paired with TRAJ12, TRAJ20 or TRAJ33, and iNKT TCRs by TRAV10 paired with TRAJ18. VDJdb, accessed 1 November 2021, was searched for CMV, EBV and SARS-CoV-2 annotated TCRs, excluding TCRs annotated for multiple antigens. In TCRdb, the public reads were trimmed at Q25 with fastp and aligned with MiXCR, with productive beta chains retained. Merged by CDR3 protein, the rows form single entries marked with the most common genes and DNA. These V and J calls derive from TCRdb rather than the authors' analysis. The table for this sample lists tens of thousands of distinct CDR3 sequences; more than 9% of them were counted only once. In total, the top ten clones hold around 4.3% of the sample.

Sequencing was carried out using whole blood. The rearrangement combines TRBV28 with TRBJ2-1; the D gene cannot be named for sure. This receptor was identified in an adult who was a healthcare worker with PCR-confirmed SARS-CoV-2 infection or an uninfected control (not recorded which). The DNA is TGTGCCAGCAGTTTGAGCTACAATGAGCAGTTCTTC. This gives the protein CASSLSYNEQFF.